This T cell receptor (beta chain) was captured by sequencing in a study of cytotoxic CD8 clonotypes in ibrutinib-treated CLL (dated by TCRdb to the early 2020s). Looking at the study overall: The cohort had over ten relapsed/refractory and 15 treatment-naive patients; some 17 were IGHV unmutated. Responses were partial in approximately 24 patients and complete in 2; after median around 66 months follow-up, roughly 14 stayed in remission and about twelve progressed. Response samples were obtained after a median of approximately twelve months of treatment, with a range of roughly 6 to 36 months. On average, each sample yielded hundreds of thousands of productive templates and 94,082 productive rearrangements. Of the roughly 90 people in the trial, 25 to 30 had longitudinal samples available. Cryopreserved peripheral blood mononuclear cells were obtained prior to treatment, at the time of response, and at either disease progression or sustained remission. Patients were still on ibrutinib when every remission and progressive disease sample was collected. What the authors observed across the whole study: An increase in clonality was observed at ibrutinib response, with clonality remaining stable during sustained remission and falling back toward baseline at progression. Public clonotypes were rare and either shrank or stayed stable during treatment, and the rise in clonality at ibrutinib response reflected expansion of private clonotypes. At baseline, clonality was higher than in age-matched healthy donors and showed a strong correlation with circulating CD8+ T-cell counts. Sampling times were not matched between sustained-remission and progressing patients, and lymph node repertoires were not studied.

On a MiSeq, deep resolution sequencing aimed for a depth between 1 in 1 million and 1 in 200,000 T cells, with each clonotype covered approximately 10x on average. The immunoSEQ hsTCRB Kit was used to generate the TCR beta libraries. The study's processing was this. The data were analyzed with ImmunoSEQ Analyzer and ImmunoSEQ Data Assistant, and V, D and J gene assignments followed IMGT definitions. Clonality was computed as one minus normalized Shannon entropy of productive rearrangement frequencies, ranging from 0 to 1. Only overrepresented clonotypes making up at least 0.05% of the repertoire of each patient were included in the public clonotype analysis. Around 14 repertoires from age-matched healthy donors, obtained from immuneACCESS, served as clonality controls. Sourced from immuneACCESS, this table was stored by TCRdb with only in-frame sequences that have V and J called. A share of the clones is absent; for the studies checked, an unresolved V gene accounts for under half, and the remainder has no known explanation. D and trimming come from the DNA, and the V and J calls and clone size come from that table. Recorded for this sample are 250,000 to 350,000 clones; roughly three quarters of them occurred a single time. Around 6% of the sample lies in the top ten.

Of note for this clone: It lacks a known antigen. No base quality information exists; no much larger clone differs at one position.

The sample's time point label is to be understood as: progressive disease on ibrutinib. Approximately 2 micrograms of genomic DNA were extracted from cryopreserved PBMCs for TCR beta library preparation. High-throughput TCR beta sequencing was performed on longitudinal blood samples from CLL patients receiving ibrutinib monotherapy. The patients took part in an open-label, single-center phase 2 trial of ibrutinib monotherapy. The sequence derives from a human donor with chronic lymphocytic leukemia. The sequencing used PBMCs, collected at disease progression, from a patient treated with ibrutinib.

This receptor has the CDR3 CASSTLPGQENVDSPLHF. The nucleotide sequence reads as follows: TGTGCCAGCAGCACCTTACCGGGACAGGAAAATGTCGATTCACCCCTCCACTTT. The chain is made from TRBV7-9 and TRBJ1-6, with TRBD1 matching 8 junction bases. The CDR3 starts with the cysteine, ends with the phenylalanine, and has 18 residues. The read is trimmed to its CDR3 DNA, 54 bases read in frame from base 1. From a lookup of the germline V gene (reference sequence), CDR1 and CDR2 are SEHNR and FQNEAQ. V trim: 5 bases; J trim: 8 bases; unmatched bases: 17.